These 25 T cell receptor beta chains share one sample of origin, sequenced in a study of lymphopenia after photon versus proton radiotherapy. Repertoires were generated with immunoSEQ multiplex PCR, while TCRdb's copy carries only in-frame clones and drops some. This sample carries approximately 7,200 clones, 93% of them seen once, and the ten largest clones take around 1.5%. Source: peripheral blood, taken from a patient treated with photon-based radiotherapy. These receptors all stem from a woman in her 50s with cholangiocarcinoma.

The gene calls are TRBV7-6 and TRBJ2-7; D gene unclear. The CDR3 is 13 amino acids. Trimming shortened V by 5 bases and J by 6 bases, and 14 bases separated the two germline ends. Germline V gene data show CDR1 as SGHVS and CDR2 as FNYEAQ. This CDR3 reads CASSPLTSVEQYF. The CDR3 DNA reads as TGTGCCAGCAGCCCTCTTACTTCGGTCGAGCAGTACTTC.

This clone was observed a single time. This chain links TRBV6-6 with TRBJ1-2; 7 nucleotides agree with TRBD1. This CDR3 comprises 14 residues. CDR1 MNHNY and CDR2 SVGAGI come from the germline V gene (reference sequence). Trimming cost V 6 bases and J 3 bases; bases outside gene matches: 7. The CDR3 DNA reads TGTGCCAGCAGACGACAGGGATGGGACTATGGCTACACCTTC. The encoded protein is CASRRQGWDYGYTF.

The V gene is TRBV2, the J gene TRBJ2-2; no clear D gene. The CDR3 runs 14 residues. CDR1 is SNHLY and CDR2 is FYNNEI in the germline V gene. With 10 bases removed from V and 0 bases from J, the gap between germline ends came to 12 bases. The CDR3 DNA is TGTGCCACCGCTATCTCCACGAACACCGGGGAGCTGTTTTTT. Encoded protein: CATAISTNTGELFF.

CDR3 nucleotide sequence: TGCGCCAGCAGCCAAGTATCCAGGGGGGATGAAGCTTTCTTT. Its translation is CASSQVSRGDEAFF. The V and J genes are TRBV4-3 and TRBJ1-1; TRBD1 aligns across 7 bases. After removal of 1 base from V and 7 bases from J, the junction contained 6 bases not matched to a gene. Germline CDR1 LGHNA, CDR2 YSLEER. The CDR3 runs to 14 residues.

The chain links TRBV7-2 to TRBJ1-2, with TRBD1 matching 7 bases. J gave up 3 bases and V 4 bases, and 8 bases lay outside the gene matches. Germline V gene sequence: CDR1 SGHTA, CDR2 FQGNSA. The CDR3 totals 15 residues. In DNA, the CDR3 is TGTGCCAGCAGCTACGACAGGGTGGCGGACTATGGCTACACCTTC. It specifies CASSYDRVADYGYTF.

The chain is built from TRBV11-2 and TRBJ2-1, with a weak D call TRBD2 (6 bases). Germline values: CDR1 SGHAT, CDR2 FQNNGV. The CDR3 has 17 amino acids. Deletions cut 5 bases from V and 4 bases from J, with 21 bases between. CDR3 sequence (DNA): TGTGCCAGCAGCCCCCGGGGGAGGACCTGGCTTTACAATGAGCAGTTCTTC. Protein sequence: CASSPRGRTWLYNEQFF.

CDR3 in amino acids: CAWSPAGRRRTRGDTQYF. CDR3 in DNA: TGTGCCTGGAGCCCGGCGGGCCGACGGCGAACCCGGGGAGATACGCAGTATTTT. V is TRBV30 and J is TRBJ2-3; possible D gene TRBD2, 5 bases. Trimming took 3 bases from V and 5 from J, leaving 27 bases between them. Germline V gene sequence: CDR1 GTSNPN, CDR2 SVGIG (reference sequence). CDR3 length: 18 residues. Full variable domain (outside the CDR3, taken from reference TRBV30 and TRBJ2-3): SQTIHQWPATLVQPVGSPLSLECTVEGTSNPNLYWYRQAAGRGLQLLFYSVGIGQISSEVPQNLSASRPQDRQFILSSKKLLLSDSGFYLCAWSPAGRRRTRGDTQYFGPGTRLTVL.

The CDR3 loop is CASSRQGVSYEQYF. In DNA, the CDR3 is TGTGCCAGCAGTAGACAGGGAGTTTCCTACGAGCAGTACTTC. The J gene is TRBJ2-7, the V gene TRBV2, with TRBD1 identical over 7 bases. Germline CDR1 is SNHLY and CDR2 is FYNNEI. Losses at the gene ends were 5 bases for V and 1 base for J; bases not matched to a gene: 5. The CDR3 is made up of 14 amino acids.

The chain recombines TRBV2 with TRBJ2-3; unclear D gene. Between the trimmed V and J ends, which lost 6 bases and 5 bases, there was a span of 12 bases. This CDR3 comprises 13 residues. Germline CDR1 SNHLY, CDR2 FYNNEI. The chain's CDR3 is CASRADERDTQYF. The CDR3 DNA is TGTGCCAGCAGGGCTGACGAACGAGATACGCAGTATTTT.

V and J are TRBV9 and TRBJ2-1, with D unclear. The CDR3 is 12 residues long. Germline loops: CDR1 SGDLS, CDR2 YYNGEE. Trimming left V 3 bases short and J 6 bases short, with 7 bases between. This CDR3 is CASSGYSNEQFF. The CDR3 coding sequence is TGTGCCAGCAGCGGATACTCCAATGAGCAGTTCTTC.

Here the CDR3 DNA reads TGTGCCAGCAGCGTAGAGGGATCTGGGGCCAACGTCCTGACTTTC. It yields the protein CASSVEGSGANVLTF. The V gene is TRBV9, the J gene TRBJ2-6; D is ambiguous. The V end was cut by 0 bases, the J end by 1 base, with 5 bases between. Germline V gene sequence: CDR1 SGDLS, CDR2 YYNGEE. This CDR3 spans 15 amino acids.

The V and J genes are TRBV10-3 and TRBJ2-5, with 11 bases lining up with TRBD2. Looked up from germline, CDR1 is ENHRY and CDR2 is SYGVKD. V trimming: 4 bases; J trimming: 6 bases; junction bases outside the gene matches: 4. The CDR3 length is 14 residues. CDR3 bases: TGTGCCATCAGTGCGACTAGCGGGGAAAAGACCCAGTACTTC. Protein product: CAISATSGEKTQYF.

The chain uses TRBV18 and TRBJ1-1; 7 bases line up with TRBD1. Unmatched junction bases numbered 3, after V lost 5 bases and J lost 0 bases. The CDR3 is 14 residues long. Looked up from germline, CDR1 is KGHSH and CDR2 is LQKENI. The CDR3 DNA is TGTGCCAGCTCAATACAGGGGTTGAACACTGAAGCTTTCTTT. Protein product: CASSIQGLNTEAFF.

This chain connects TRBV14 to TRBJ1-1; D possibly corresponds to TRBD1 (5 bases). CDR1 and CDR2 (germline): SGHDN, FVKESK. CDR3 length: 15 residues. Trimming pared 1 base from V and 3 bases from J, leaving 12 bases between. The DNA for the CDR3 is TGTGCCAGCAGCCAAGTGCAGGGTTGGGACACTGAAGCTTTCTTT. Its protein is CASSQVQGWDTEAFF. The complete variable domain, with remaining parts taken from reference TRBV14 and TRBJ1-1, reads EAGVTQFPSHSVIEKGQTVTLRCDPISGHDNLYWYRRVMGKEIKFLLHFVKESKQDESGMPNNRFLAERTGGTYSTLKVQPAELEDSGVYFCASSQVQGWDTEAFFGQGTRLTVV.

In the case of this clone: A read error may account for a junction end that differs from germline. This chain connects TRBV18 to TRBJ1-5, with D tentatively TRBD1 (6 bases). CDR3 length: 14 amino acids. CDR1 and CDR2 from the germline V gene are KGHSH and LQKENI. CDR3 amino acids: CASSADYLQGIHNF. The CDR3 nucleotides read TGTGCCAGCTCCGCGGATTACTTACAGGGAATCCACAATTTT.

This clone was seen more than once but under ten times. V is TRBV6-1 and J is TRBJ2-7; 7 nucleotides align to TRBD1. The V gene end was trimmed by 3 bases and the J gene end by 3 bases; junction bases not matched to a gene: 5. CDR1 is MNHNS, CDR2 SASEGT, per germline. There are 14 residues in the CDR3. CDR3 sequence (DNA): TGTGCCAGCAGTGATTATCCAGGGGGCTACGAGCAGTACTTC. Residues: CASSDYPGGYEQYF.

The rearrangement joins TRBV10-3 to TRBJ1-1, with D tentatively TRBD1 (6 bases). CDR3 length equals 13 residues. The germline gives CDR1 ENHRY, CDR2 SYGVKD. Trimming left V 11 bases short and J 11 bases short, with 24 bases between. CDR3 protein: CAGGGGAVGSAFF. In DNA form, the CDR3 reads TGTGCCGGTGGGGGGGGCGCCGTAGGGTCCGCTTTCTTT.

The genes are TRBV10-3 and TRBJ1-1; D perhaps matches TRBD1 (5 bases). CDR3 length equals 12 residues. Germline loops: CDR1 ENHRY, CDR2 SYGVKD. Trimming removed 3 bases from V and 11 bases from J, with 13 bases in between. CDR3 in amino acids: CAISDQGRSAFF. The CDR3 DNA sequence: TGTGCCATCAGTGACCAGGGAAGGAGCGCTTTCTTT.

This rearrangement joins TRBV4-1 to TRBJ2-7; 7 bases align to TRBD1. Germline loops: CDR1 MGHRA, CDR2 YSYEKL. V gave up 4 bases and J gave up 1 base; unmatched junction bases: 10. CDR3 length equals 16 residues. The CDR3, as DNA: TGCGCCAGCAGCCGTCATACCGGGACAGTATCCTACGAGCAGTACTTC. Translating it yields CASSRHTGTVSYEQYF.

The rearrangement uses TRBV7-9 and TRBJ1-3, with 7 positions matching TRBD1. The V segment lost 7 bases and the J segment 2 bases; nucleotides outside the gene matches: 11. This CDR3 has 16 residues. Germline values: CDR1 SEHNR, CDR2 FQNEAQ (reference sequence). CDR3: CASTRSSDRAGNTIYF. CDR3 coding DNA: TGTGCCAGCACCCGATCGTCTGACAGGGCTGGAAACACCATATATTTT.

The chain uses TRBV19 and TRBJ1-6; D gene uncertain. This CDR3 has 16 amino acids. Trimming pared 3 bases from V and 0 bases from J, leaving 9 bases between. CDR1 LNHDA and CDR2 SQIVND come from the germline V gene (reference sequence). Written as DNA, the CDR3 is TGTGCCAGTAGTATTTCAGCGAGCTCCTATAATTCACCCCTCCACTTT. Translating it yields CASSISASSYNSPLHF.

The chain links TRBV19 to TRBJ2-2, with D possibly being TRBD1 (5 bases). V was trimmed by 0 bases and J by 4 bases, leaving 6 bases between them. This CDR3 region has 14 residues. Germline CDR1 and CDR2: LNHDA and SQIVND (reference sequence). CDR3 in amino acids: CASSIDRATGELFF. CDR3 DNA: TGTGCCAGTAGTATAGACAGGGCCACCGGGGAGCTGTTTTTT. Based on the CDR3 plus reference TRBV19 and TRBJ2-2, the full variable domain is DGGITQSPKYLFRKEGQNVTLSCEQNLNHDAMYWYRQDPGQGLRLIYYSQIVNDFQKGDIAEGYSVSREKKESFPLTVTSAQKNPTAFYLCASSIDRATGELFFGEGSRLTVL.

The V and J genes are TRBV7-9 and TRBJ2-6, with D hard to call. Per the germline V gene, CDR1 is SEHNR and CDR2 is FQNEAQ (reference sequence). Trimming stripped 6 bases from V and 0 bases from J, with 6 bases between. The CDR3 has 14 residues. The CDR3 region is CASRFTSGANVLTF. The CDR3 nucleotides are TGTGCCAGCAGATTTACCTCTGGGGCCAACGTCCTGACTTTC.

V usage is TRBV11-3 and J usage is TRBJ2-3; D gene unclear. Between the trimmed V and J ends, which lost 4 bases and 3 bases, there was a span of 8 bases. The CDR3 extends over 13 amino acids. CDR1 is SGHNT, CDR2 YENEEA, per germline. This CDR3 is CASSSGLTDTQYF. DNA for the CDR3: TGTGCCAGCAGCTCCGGCCTGACAGATACGCAGTATTTT.

The CDR3 DNA reads TGTGCCTGGAGGGTTTTCTACAGGGGAATGAGGACTGAAGCTTTCTTT. Amino acid sequence: CAWRVFYRGMRTEAFF. The V call is TRBV30, the J call TRBJ1-1; TRBD1 agrees at 7 bases. J was trimmed by 5 bases and V by 3 bases; bases with no gene match: 15. From germline, CDR1 is GTSNPN and CDR2 SVGIG (reference sequence). The CDR3 covers 16 residues. The whole variable domain, filled in from reference TRBV30 and TRBJ1-1, reads SQTIHQWPATLVQPVGSPLSLECTVEGTSNPNLYWYRQAAGRGLQLLFYSVGIGQISSEVPQNLSASRPQDRQFILSSKKLLLSDSGFYLCAWRVFYRGMRTEAFFGQGTRLTVV.